The 15 T cell receptor beta chains below all came from one sample that was sequenced in a study of cytomegalovirus exposure and HLA in healthy donors. In the PCR, 60 Vbeta and 13 Jbeta primers were used. Data came from immunoSEQ multiplex PCR; TCRdb stores just in-frame clones and leaves some out. The sample consists of 150,000 to 200,000 clones, approximately 75% of them appearing once. The sequenced sample consisted of PBMCs. Receptors originate from a woman aged 18-35 years in good health and CMV-seronegative.

This clone came up a few times. This chain links TRBV27 with TRBJ2-1, with D perhaps TRBD2 (6 bases). This CDR3 region has 15 residues. Germline-derived CDR1 and CDR2 are MNHEY and SMNVEV (reference sequence). Deletions cut 5 bases from V and 6 bases from J, with 17 bases between. The CDR3 loop reads CASSPREVTGNEQFF. The CDR3 DNA follows: TGTGCCAGCAGTCCGAGGGAGGTCACGGGCAATGAGCAGTTCTTC.

The V call is TRBV19, the J call TRBJ1-5; D might be TRBD1 (5 bases). Trimming removed 5 bases from V and 6 bases from J, with 17 bases in between. Germline V CDR1 and CDR2: LNHDA, SQIVND (reference sequence). The CDR3 extends over 15 amino acids. The CDR3 DNA sequence: TGTGCCAGTAGTGTCTACGACAGAAGGGGTCAGCCCCAGCATTTT. It codes for CASSVYDRRGQPQHF.

The chain recombines TRBV5-8 with TRBJ1-5; no reliable D call. V lost 4 bases and J lost 3, with 11 bases in between. The CDR3 is 14 residues long. CDR1 and CDR2 from the germline V gene are SGHTS and YDEGEE. CDR3 loop: CASSPDILNQPQHF. The CDR3 region has the DNA TGTGCCAGCAGCCCTGACATTCTCAATCAGCCCCAGCATTTT.

The chain links TRBV11-1 to TRBJ2-2; 9 positions agree with TRBD2. J gave up 1 base and V 6 bases, and 9 bases lay outside the gene matches. Germline assignment: CDR1 SGHAT and CDR2 FQDESV (reference sequence). This CDR3 is built from 17 residues. The CDR3 protein is CASRSSRLAENTGELFF. For the CDR3, the DNA is TGTGCCAGCAGGTCATCCAGACTAGCGGAGAACACCGGGGAGCTGTTTTTT.

The chain combines TRBV15 with TRBJ1-4; D is uncertain. The V end lost 1 base, the J end lost 0 bases, and 9 bases lay between the germline ends. The CDR3 extends over 16 amino acids. CDR1 and CDR2 from the germline V gene are LNHNV and YYDKDF (reference sequence). CDR3 sequence reads: CATSRGSGATNEKLFF. DNA of the CDR3: TGTGCCACCAGCAGAGGGAGTGGAGCAACTAATGAAAAACTGTTTTTT.

J is TRBJ1-5 and V is TRBV19; tentatively, D is TRBD1 (5 bases). The CDR3 spans 15 residues. V lost 5 bases, J lost 3 bases, and 14 bases lay in between. The germline V gene encodes CDR1 LNHDA and CDR2 SQIVND (reference sequence). The CDR3 nucleotides read TGTGCCAGTAGTCCGGCGGCGGGGGACAATCAGCCCCAGCATTTT. It yields the protein CASSPAAGDNQPQHF.

The chain combines TRBV2 with TRBJ1-5, with D possibly TRBD1 on 6 matching bases. Looked up from germline, CDR1 is SNHLY and CDR2 is FYNNEI. Trimming stripped 3 bases from V and 4 bases from J, with 13 bases between. The CDR3 is 15 amino acids. The CDR3 region is CASSEFTGWNQPQHF. The CDR3 bases are TGTGCCAGCAGTGAGTTCACAGGGTGGAATCAGCCCCAGCATTTT.

The chain carries TRBV2 and TRBJ2-1; TRBD2 is a possible D gene (5 bases). Germline V gene data show CDR1 as SNHLY and CDR2 as FYNNEI. The length of the CDR3 is 15 residues. Trimming removed 3 bases at V and 6 bases at J, with 15 bases between. CDR3 sequence reads: CASSEDGLATNEQFF. The DNA of the CDR3 is TGTGCCAGCAGTGAGGATGGCCTAGCTACCAATGAGCAGTTCTTC.

This clone was counted many times. The rearrangement links TRBV12-5 to TRBJ1-3, with a weak D call TRBD1 (6 bases). Germline CDR1 is LGHNT and CDR2 is FRNRAP. The CDR3 extends over 14 amino acids. Trimming cost V 4 bases and J 4 bases, with 11 bases left between them. The CDR3 reads CASGSRTEGNTIYF. The CDR3 DNA reads as TGTGCTAGTGGTTCGCGGACAGAAGGAAACACCATATATTTT.

The chain combines TRBV18 with TRBJ2-1; 7 bases are shared with TRBD2. The CDR3 extends over 16 amino acids. V was clipped by 3 bases and J by 4 bases; unmatched bases: 9. In germline, CDR1 is KGHSH, CDR2 LQKENI. This chain's CDR3 is CASSPPGTNPYNEQFF. The DNA for the CDR3 is TGTGCCAGCTCACCCCCCGGGACTAACCCTTACAATGAGCAGTTCTTC.

This chain links TRBV2 with TRBJ1-2, with D unresolved. CDR3 size: 11 residues. The germline V gene encodes CDR1 SNHLY and CDR2 FYNNEI. The ends were cut back, 5 bases at V and 1 base at J, with 2 bases in the middle. CDR3 loop: CASSLNYGYTF. CDR3 bases: TGTGCCAGCAGTCTTAACTATGGCTACACCTTC.

J is TRBJ2-3 and V is TRBV5-6; 14 positions match TRBD2. Per the germline V gene, CDR1 is SGHDT and CDR2 is YYEEEE. This CDR3 region has 17 residues. V gave up 2 bases and J gave up 6 bases; unmatched junction bases: 8. The DNA for the CDR3 is TGTGCCAGCAGCTTCCCCCCGGGACTAGCGGGAGTCGATACGCAGTATTTT. Residues: CASSFPPGLAGVDTQYF.

Concerning this clone itself: In the same sample, other DNA sequences code for this CDR3. J is TRBJ1-5 and V is TRBV25-1, with D unclear. V lost 1 base, J lost 7 bases, and 20 bases lay in between. The CDR3 runs 17 residues. Looked up from germline, CDR1 is MGHDK and CDR2 is SYGVNS. CDR3 sequence (DNA): TGTGCCAGCAGTGAATCCCCCGACGGAGGAGCTGGCCAGCCCCAGCATTTT. Encoded protein: CASSESPDGGAGQPQHF.

The chain has TRBV2 and TRBJ1-1; D might be TRBD1 (6 bases). CDR3 length: 13 amino acids. CDR1 and CDR2 from the germline V gene are SNHLY and FYNNEI. The V end lost 7 bases, the J end lost 3 bases, and 12 bases lay between the germline ends. The CDR3 reads CASTPNRDTEAFF. The CDR3, as DNA: TGTGCCAGCACCCCAAACAGGGACACTGAAGCTTTCTTT.

Remarks on this clone: This same CDR3 is encoded by further DNA sequences in the sample. The CDR3 sequence: CASSQVGENIQYF. The CDR3 DNA is TGCGCCAGCAGCCAAGTCGGGGAAAACATTCAGTACTTC. The gene calls are TRBV4-1 and TRBJ2-4; tentative D call: TRBD2 (5 bases). Trimming stripped 1 base from V and 5 bases from J, with 6 bases between. Germline V gene data show CDR1 as MGHRA and CDR2 as YSYEKL. The CDR3 loop spans 13 amino acids.